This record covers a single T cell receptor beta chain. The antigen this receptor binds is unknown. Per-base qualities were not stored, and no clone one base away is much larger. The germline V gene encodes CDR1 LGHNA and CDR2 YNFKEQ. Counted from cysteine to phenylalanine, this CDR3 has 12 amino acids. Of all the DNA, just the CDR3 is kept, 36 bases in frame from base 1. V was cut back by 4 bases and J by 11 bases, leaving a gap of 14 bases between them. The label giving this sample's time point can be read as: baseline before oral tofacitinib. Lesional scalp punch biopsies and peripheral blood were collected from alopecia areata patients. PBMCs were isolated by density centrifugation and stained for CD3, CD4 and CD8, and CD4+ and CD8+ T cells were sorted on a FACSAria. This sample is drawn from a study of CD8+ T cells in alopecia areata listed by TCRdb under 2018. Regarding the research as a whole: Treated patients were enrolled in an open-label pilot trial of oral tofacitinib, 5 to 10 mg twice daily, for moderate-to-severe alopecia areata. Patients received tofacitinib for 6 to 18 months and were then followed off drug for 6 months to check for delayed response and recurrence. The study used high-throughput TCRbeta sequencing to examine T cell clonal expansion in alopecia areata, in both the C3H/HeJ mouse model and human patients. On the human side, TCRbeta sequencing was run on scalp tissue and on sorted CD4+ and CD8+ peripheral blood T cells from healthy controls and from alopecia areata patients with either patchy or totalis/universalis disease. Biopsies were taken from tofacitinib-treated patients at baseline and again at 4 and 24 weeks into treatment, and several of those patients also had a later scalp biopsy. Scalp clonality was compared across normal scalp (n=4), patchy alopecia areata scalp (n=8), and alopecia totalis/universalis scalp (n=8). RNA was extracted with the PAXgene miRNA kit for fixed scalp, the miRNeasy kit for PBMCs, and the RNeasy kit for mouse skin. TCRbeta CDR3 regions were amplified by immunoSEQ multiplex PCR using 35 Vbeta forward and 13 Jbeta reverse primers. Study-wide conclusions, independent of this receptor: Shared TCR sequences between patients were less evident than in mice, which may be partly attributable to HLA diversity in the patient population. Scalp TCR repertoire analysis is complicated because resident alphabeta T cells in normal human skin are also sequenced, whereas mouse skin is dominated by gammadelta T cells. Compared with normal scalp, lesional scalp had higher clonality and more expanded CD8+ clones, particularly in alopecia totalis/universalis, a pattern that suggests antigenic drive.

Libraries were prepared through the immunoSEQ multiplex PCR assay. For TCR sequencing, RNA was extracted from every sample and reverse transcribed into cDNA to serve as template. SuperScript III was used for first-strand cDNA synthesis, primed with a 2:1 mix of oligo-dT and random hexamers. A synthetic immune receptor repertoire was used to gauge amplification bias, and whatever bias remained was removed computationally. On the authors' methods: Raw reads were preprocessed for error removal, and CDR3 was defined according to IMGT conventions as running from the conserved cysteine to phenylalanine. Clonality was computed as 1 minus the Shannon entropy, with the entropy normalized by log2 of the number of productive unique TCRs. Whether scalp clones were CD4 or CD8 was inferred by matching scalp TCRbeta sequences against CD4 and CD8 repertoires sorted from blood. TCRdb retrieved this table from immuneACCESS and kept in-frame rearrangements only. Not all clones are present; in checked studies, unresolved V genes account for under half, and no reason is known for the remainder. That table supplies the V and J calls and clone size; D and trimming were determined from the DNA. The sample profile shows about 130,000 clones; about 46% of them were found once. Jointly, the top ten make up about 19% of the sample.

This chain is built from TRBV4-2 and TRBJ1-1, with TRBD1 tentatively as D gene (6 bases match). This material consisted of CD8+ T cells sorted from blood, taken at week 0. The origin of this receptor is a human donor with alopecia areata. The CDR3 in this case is CASSPGDLVAFF. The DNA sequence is TGTGCCAGCAGCCCAGGGGATTTGGTGGCTTTCTTT.